The 21 T cell receptor beta chains below come from one sample, sequenced in a study of glioma-infiltrating T cells. TCR alpha and beta CDR3 regions were amplified from RNA using iRepertoire nested multiplex PCR. TCRdb redid the calling of the multiplex PCR reads with MiXCR, one entry per CDR3 protein. The sample carries some 190,000 distinct CDR3 sequences, more than 30% recorded once. Sample: glioma tissue, nonneoplastic brain tissue, or PBMCs (not recorded which). These receptors all come from a human donor with low-grade glioma or glioblastoma, undergoing nonglioma brain surgery, or in good health (not recorded which).

This clonotype was observed at least ten times. This chain uses TRBV15 with TRBJ2-1; 7 bases are shared with TRBD2. The CDR3 length is 13 residues. Germline lookup yields CDR1 LNHNV and CDR2 YYDKDF (reference sequence). V gave up 9 bases and J gave up 7 bases; unmatched junction bases: 9. The CDR3: CATTLAERNEQFF. The DNA of the CDR3 is TGTGCCACTACGCTAGCGGAGCGGAATGAGCAGTTCTTC. The whole variable domain, filled in from reference TRBV15 and TRBJ2-1, reads DAMVIQNPRYQVTQFGKPVTLSCSQTLNHNVMYWYQQKSSQAPKLLFHYYDKDFNNEADTPDNFQSRRPNTSFCFLDIRSPGLGDTAMYLCATTLAERNEQFFGPGTRLTVL.

The rearrangement links TRBV4-1 to TRBJ2-1; 12 bases match TRBD2. Germline CDR1 is MGHRA and CDR2 is YSYEKL. V was clipped by 3 bases and J by 7 bases; unmatched bases: 16. The length of the CDR3 is 19 residues. CDR3 DNA: TGCGCCAGCAGCCAGAGAGGGACTAGCGGGCCTCTTCGCTGGAATGAGCAGTTCTTC. Translating gives CASSQRGTSGPLRWNEQFF.

This clonotype occurred many times. The V call is TRBV7-2, the J call TRBJ1-5, with unresolved D. The germline V and J ends were trimmed by 5 bases and 4 bases, with 9 bases remaining between them. The germline gives CDR1 SGHTA, CDR2 FQGNSA. The CDR3 covers 13 residues. The CDR3 is CASSADHNQPQHF. CDR3 bases: TGTGCCAGCAGCGCTGACCATAATCAGCCCCAGCATTTT. Full variable domain (remainder filled in from reference TRBV7-2 and TRBJ1-5): GAGVSQSPSNKVTEKGKDVELRCDPISGHTALYWYRQSLGQGLEFLIYFQGNSAPDKSGLPSDRFSAERTGGSVSTLTIQRTQQEDSAVYLCASSADHNQPQHFGDGTRLSIL.

This clonotype occurred many times. The chain has TRBV15 and TRBJ2-1, with D perhaps TRBD2 (6 bases). In germline, CDR1 is LNHNV, CDR2 YYDKDF (reference sequence). This CDR3 is 17 amino acids long. V was clipped by 5 bases and J by 0 bases, with 17 bases between them. This CDR3 is CATSSQRVGSSYNEQFF. CDR3 DNA sequence: TGTGCCACCAGCTCCCAGCGGGTTGGTAGCTCCTACAATGAGCAGTTCTTC.

As for this clonotype: A much larger clone differs by one base, so this may be a read error. This chain joins TRBV12-3 or TRBV12-4 and TRBJ2-3; TRBD1 matches at 9 bases. The CDR3 consists of 14 residues. The CDR3 sequence: CAGSTTGGSDTQYF. CDR3 sequence (DNA): TGTGCCGGCAGTACGACAGGGGGGTCAGATACGCAGTATTTT.

Note on this clonotype: At one of its ends the junction is not consistent with the germline gene, which may arise from a read error. The rearrangement links TRBV27 to TRBJ2-7; 9 nucleotides match TRBD1. Germline V lookup: CDR1 MNHEY, CDR2 SMNVEV (reference sequence). CDR3 length: 13 residues. CDR3 nucleotides: TGTGCTAGCAGTACCGACAGGGGGTACGAGCAGCACTTC. This encodes CASSTDRGYEQHF.

This clonotype was seen a handful of times. This sequence joins TRBV18 and TRBJ2-1; D is undetermined. Germline CDR1 is KGHSH and CDR2 is LQKENI. The CDR3 runs 13 residues. Trimming shortened V by 0 bases and J by 8 bases, and 8 bases separated the two germline ends. CDR3 region: CASSPPASDEQFF. The CDR3, as DNA: TGTGCCAGCTCACCACCGGCTTCGGATGAGCAGTTCTTC.

This clonotype was counted at least ten times. V and J are TRBV3-1 and TRBJ1-2, with 7 positions matching TRBD1. V dropped 2 bases and J dropped 3; count of bases not matched to a gene: 9. This CDR3 contains 16 residues. In germline, CDR1 is LGHDT, CDR2 YNNKEL (reference sequence). CDR3 coding DNA: TGTGCCAGCAGCCAACGGACAGGTCTCTCGTACTATGGCTACACCTTC. This codes for CASSQRTGLSYYGYTF.

This clonotype was seen many times. V and J are TRBV20-1 and TRBJ2-3; D possibly uses TRBD1 or TRBD2 (5 bases each). V dropped 4 bases and J dropped 2 bases, with 10 bases sitting between them. CDR3 size: 13 residues. Germline CDR1 reads DFQATT; CDR2 reads SNEGSKA (reference sequence). The CDR3 bases are TGCAGTGCTATTGGGGGATCCACAGATACGCAGTATTTT. Protein: CSAIGGSTDTQYF.

This clonotype was found once. The chain recombines TRBV6-5 with TRBJ1-2; TRBD1 aligns across 7 bases. After removal of 5 bases from V and 12 bases from J, the junction contained 9 bases not matched to a gene. The CDR3 runs to 12 residues. CDR1 MNHEY and CDR2 SVGAGI come from the germline V gene. CDR3 nucleotides: TGTGCCAGCAGTCTGGACAGGACGAGCGACACCTTC. It is translated as CASSLDRTSDTF.

This clonotype was seen at least ten times. The chain recombines TRBV24-1 with TRBJ1-2, with 7 nucleotides matching TRBD1. CDR3 length equals 15 residues. CDR1 and CDR2 (germline): KGHDR, SFDVKD. Unmatched junction bases numbered 5, after V lost 2 bases and J lost 3 bases. This CDR3 is CATSDSQGGYYGYTF. DNA for the CDR3: TGTGCCACCAGTGATTCTCAGGGGGGCTACTATGGCTACACCTTC.

This clonotype showed up many times. The chain uses TRBV4-1 and TRBJ2-5; 11 nucleotides align to TRBD1. The ends lost 2 bases at V and 3 bases at J; junction bases unmatched: 5. The CDR3 covers 16 residues. Germline V gene lookup returns CDR1 MGHRA and CDR2 YSYEKL. The CDR3 coding sequence is TGCGCCAGCAGCCAAACGCGGGACAGGGGGAAAGAGACCCAGTACTTC. Translating gives CASSQTRDRGKETQYF.

This clonotype was counted at least ten times. V and J are TRBV6-1 and TRBJ2-1, with TRBD1 matching over 8 bases. With V trimmed by 5 bases and J by 3 bases, 15 bases remained unmatched. Germline CDR1 is MNHNS and CDR2 is SASEGT. The CDR3 loop spans 18 amino acids. The DNA of the CDR3 is TGTGCCAGCAGTCACAGCCAGGGGGCTGGTATTCGCTACAATGAGCAGTTCTTC. Its protein product is CASSHSQGAGIRYNEQFF.

This clonotype was seen ten or more times. The rearrangement links TRBV6-2 or TRBV6-3 to TRBJ2-4, with a weak D call TRBD1 (6 bases). Trimming cost V 9 bases and J 1 base, with 13 bases left between them. CDR1 is MNHEY and CDR2 is SVGEGT in the germline V gene. The CDR3 extends over 14 amino acids. This chain's CDR3 is CASNTGFAKNIQYF. Written as DNA, the CDR3 is TGTGCCAGTAATACAGGGTTCGCCAAAAACATTCAGTACTTC.

This clonotype was counted ten times or more. The J gene is TRBJ2-1, the V gene TRBV6-1; D perhaps matches TRBD1 (8 bases). V gave up 5 bases and J gave up 9 bases, with 32 bases separating them. The CDR3 extends over 19 amino acids. Germline V gene sequence: CDR1 MNHNS, CDR2 SASEGT. This CDR3 is CASSQVSGSSGTGVGEQFF. DNA of the CDR3: TGTGCCAGCAGTCAAGTCTCGGGGTCCAGCGGGACAGGCGTCGGTGAGCAGTTCTTC.

Notes on this clonotype: A much larger clone lies a single base off, so this may be a read error. The chain has TRBV6-2 or TRBV6-3 and TRBJ1-1; 8 bases agree with TRBD1. J gave up 1 base and V 8 bases, and 6 bases lay outside the gene matches. Looked up from germline, CDR1 is MNHEY and CDR2 is SVGEGT. The CDR3 is 14 residues long. As DNA, the CDR3 is TGTGCCAGCGCGAGGACAGGGAGGAACACTGAAGCTTTCTTT. Translation: CASARTGRNTEAFF.

This clonotype has at least ten counts. The J gene is TRBJ2-7, the V gene TRBV6-1; 8 bases match TRBD1. There are 16 residues in the CDR3. Germline values: CDR1 MNHNS, CDR2 SASEGT. The J segment lost 4 bases and the V segment lost 5 bases, leaving 13 bases of the junction unmatched. The CDR3 DNA follows: TGTGCCAGCAGTACCGCAAGAGGGACAGGTACTTACGAGCAGTACTTC. It translates to CASSTARGTGTYEQYF.

This clonotype was counted ten times or more. CDR3 region: CSAQRMEETQYF. The CDR3 region has the DNA TGCAGTGCCCAACGGATGGAAGAGACCCAGTACTTC. J is TRBJ2-5 and V is TRBV20-1; D not certain. Trimming removed 6 bases from V and 3 bases from J, with 11 bases in between. CDR1 and CDR2 from the germline V gene are DFQATT and SNEGSKA (reference sequence). The CDR3 totals 12 residues.

To note about this clonotype: Germline is not matched at one junction end, which may reflect a read error. This chain connects TRBV27 to TRBJ2-5, with D perhaps matching TRBD1 (6 bases). Germline CDR1 is MNHEY and CDR2 is SMNVEV (reference sequence). The CDR3 covers 14 residues. CDR3 sequence (DNA): TGTTCCAGCATACCGGGCCAGGGGATGGTGACCCAGTCCTTC. It translates to CSSIPGQGMVTQSF.

The chain employs TRBV5-4 and TRBJ2-5, with 12 bases identical to TRBD2. The length of the CDR3 is 16 residues. Looked up from germline, CDR1 is SGHNT and CDR2 is YYREEE (reference sequence). J was trimmed by 0 bases and V by 2 bases; bases with no gene match: 2. In nucleotides, the CDR3 is TGTGCCAGCAGCTTCCGGACTAGCGGGAACCAAGAGACCCAGTACTTC. As protein: CASSFRTSGNQETQYF.

The sample holds many counts of this clonotype. The chain joins TRBV28 to TRBJ1-5; TRBD1 aligns across 7 bases. Per the germline V gene, CDR1 is MDHEN and CDR2 is SYDVKM. This CDR3 region has 16 residues. The trim removed 7 bases at V and 2 bases at J, leaving 11 bases unmatched. DNA of the CDR3: TGTGCCAGCACTCCCCCAGGGGGGGTGGGCAATCAGCCCCAGCATTTT. Amino acids: CASTPPGGVGNQPQHF.